A single sample gave rise to the 3 T cell receptor beta chains below, sequenced in a study of blood T cell repertoires in COVID-19. Clones were sequenced by immunoSEQ multiplex PCR, and TCRdb holds only the in-frame ones, with some missing. The sample has about 130,000 clones, around 79% seen once; the top ten hold around 5%. The sample taken for sequencing was peripheral blood. The receptor source for this set is a woman aged 70-85 years with COVID-19, enrolled during active disease.

The V call is TRBV3-1 (or the pseudogene TRBV3-2), the J call TRBJ1-6; the D gene is possibly TRBD1 (6 bases). The CDR3 length is 15 residues. The V and J ends lost 4 bases and 4 bases respectively, with 11 bases between them. CDR1 LGHDT and CDR2 YNNKEL come from the germline V gene (reference sequence). The CDR3 reads CASSLRDKYNSPLHF. In DNA form, the CDR3 reads TGTGCCAGCAGCCTCCGGGACAAATATAATTCACCCCTCCACTTT.

The J gene is TRBJ1-1, the V gene TRBV6-5; D uncertain. Germline V gene data show CDR1 as MNHEY and CDR2 as SVGAGI. The length of the CDR3 is 12 residues. Deletions cut 4 bases from V and 4 bases from J, with 7 bases between. The CDR3 bases are TGTGCCAGCAGTTTCCCAGTCACTGAAGCTTTCTTT. It yields the protein CASSFPVTEAFF.

The V gene is TRBV30, the J gene TRBJ1-2, with D uncertain. The CDR3 runs 13 residues. Germline V gene sequence: CDR1 GTSNPN, CDR2 SVGIG (reference sequence). V was cut by 7 bases and J by 4 bases, with 16 bases left in between. CDR3 in DNA: TGTGCCTCCCATCTTACGAGTTTCTATGGCTACACCTTC. This gives the protein CASHLTSFYGYTF.